A single sample gave rise to the 27 T cell receptor beta chains below, sequenced in a study of breast tumors, draining lymph nodes, adjacent tissues. The lymph nodes were axillary draining lymph nodes from breast cancer patients. TCRdb fed the multiplex PCR reads into MiXCR, producing one record per CDR3 protein. The table shows around 190,000 distinct CDR3 sequences, with roughly 30% occurring only once. The sample taken for sequencing was axillary lymph node tissue. These receptors were collected from a female donor with breast cancer. Some clones in this sample may be carry-over from other donors' samples.

This clonotype has a count of ten or more. The chain carries TRBV4-1 and TRBJ2-5; D gene uncertain. V lost 4 bases to trimming and J lost 0 bases, with 18 bases between them. Germline assignment: CDR1 MGHRA and CDR2 YSYEKL. This CDR3 contains 17 residues. The CDR3 loop is CASSLKSGQAYQETQYF. The CDR3 coding sequence is TGCGCCAGCAGCCTAAAAAGTGGTCAGGCGTACCAAGAGACCCAGTACTTC.

This clonotype was picked up many times. The V and J genes are TRBV7-9 and TRBJ2-1, with D hard to call. Germline CDR1 is SEHNR and CDR2 is FQNEAQ (reference sequence). This CDR3 is built from 14 residues. The V end was cut by 3 bases, the J end by 0 bases, with 6 bases between. CDR3 in DNA: TGTGCCAGCAGCTTCCCAGGCTCCTACAATGAGCAGTTCTTC. It is translated as CASSFPGSYNEQFF.

This clonotype was seen many times. This chain uses TRBV19 with TRBJ1-5, with TRBD1 matching 7 bases. CDR1 and CDR2 from the germline V gene are LNHDA and SQIVND (reference sequence). The CDR3 is 15 residues long. V trimming: 4 bases; J trimming: 0 bases; junction bases outside the gene matches: 3. The CDR3 nucleotides are TGTGCCAGTAGTAGGTGGACAGGTAGCAATCAGCCCCAGCATTTT. Protein product: CASSRWTGSNQPQHF.

This chain links TRBV4-3 with TRBJ1-5; no definite D call. This CDR3 contains 13 residues. V was trimmed by 1 base and J by 7 bases, leaving 8 bases between them. In germline, CDR1 is LGHNA, CDR2 YSLEER. In DNA form, the CDR3 reads TGCGCCAGCAGCCAAGGAAGTTTCCAGCCCCAGCATTTT. Amino acids: CASSQGSFQPQHF.

In this sample, this clonotype turned up many times. CDR3 residues: CASSLGRPGPQETQYF. The CDR3 DNA follows: TGTGCCAGCAGCTTAGGTAGGCCAGGGCCCCAAGAGACCCAGTACTTC. V usage is TRBV11-2 and J usage is TRBJ2-5, with D maybe TRBD1 (5 bases). The CDR3 covers 16 residues. Germline lookup yields CDR1 SGHAT and CDR2 FQNNGV. Trimming took off 1 base at V and 1 base at J, with 13 bases between the two ends.

This clonotype was recorded a few times. The chain couples TRBV20-1 to TRBJ1-1; no reliable D call. Germline CDR1 DFQATT, CDR2 SNEGSKA (reference sequence). V was pared by 7 bases and J by 6 bases, with 15 bases between. This CDR3 has 12 residues. CDR3 protein: CSGTDGRPEAFF. The CDR3 nucleotides read TGCAGTGGGACGGACGGACGCCCTGAAGCTTTCTTT.

This clonotype was detected ten times or more. The chain combines TRBV7-6 with TRBJ2-1; D is undetermined. The CDR3 consists of 15 residues. Germline CDR1 and CDR2: SGHVS and FNYEAQ. The germline V and J ends were trimmed by 1 base and 0 bases, with 7 bases remaining between them. The CDR3 sequence is CASSLDGASYNEQFF. CDR3 DNA sequence: TGTGCCAGCAGCTTAGACGGAGCCTCCTACAATGAGCAGTTCTTC.

The V and J genes are TRBV5-1 and TRBJ1-1; TRBD1 matches 7 bases. This CDR3 contains 15 residues. The V gene end was trimmed by 4 bases and the J gene end by 3 bases; junction bases not matched to a gene: 9. The germline V gene encodes CDR1 SGHRS and CDR2 YFSETQ. The CDR3 region is CASSNKQGFDTEAFF. Here the CDR3 DNA reads TGCGCCAGCAGCAATAAACAGGGGTTCGACACTGAAGCTTTCTTT.

This clonotype was seen repeatedly, ten times or more. The rearrangement links TRBV9 to TRBJ2-5, with D perhaps matching TRBD1 or TRBD2 (6 bases each). The ends were cut back, 3 bases at V and 5 bases at J, with 17 bases in the middle. The CDR3 extends over 15 amino acids. CDR1 and CDR2 from the germline V gene are SGDLS and YYNGEE. CDR3 in amino acids: CASSGGNRARETQYF. The DNA for the CDR3 is TGTGCCAGCAGCGGCGGGAACAGGGCGCGGGAGACCCAGTACTTC.

The CDR3 is CASRVDRTPGLGLFF. In DNA, the CDR3 is TGTGCCAGTAGAGTAGATCGGACACCGGGACTAGGACTGTTTTTT. The V call is TRBV19, the J call TRBJ1-4; the D gene is possibly TRBD1 (5 bases). Germline V lookup: CDR1 LNHDA, CDR2 SQIVND (reference sequence). CDR3 size: 15 residues. The germline V and J ends were trimmed by 6 bases and 13 bases, with 24 bases remaining between them.

In its sample, this clonotype was seen many times. The chain combines TRBV12-3 or TRBV12-4 with TRBJ2-3, with D possibly being TRBD2 (7 bases). This CDR3 spans 15 amino acids. Trimming took 7 bases from V and 2 from J, leaving 16 bases between them. The CDR3 reads CASTEGDYSTDTQYF. The CDR3 DNA sequence: TGTGCCAGCACTGAGGGGGACTACTCCACAGATACGCAGTATTTT.

This clonotype was detected many times. The J gene is TRBJ1-5, the V gene TRBV4-1; possible D gene TRBD1, 6 bases. Germline V CDR1 and CDR2: MGHRA, YSYEKL. CDR3 length: 16 amino acids. Between the trimmed V and J ends, which lost 3 bases and 2 bases, there was a span of 14 bases. CDR3 nucleotides: TGCGCCAGCAGCCACCTCGGCAGGGGAGGCAATCAGCCCCAGCATTTT. This translates into CASSHLGRGGNQPQHF.

This clonotype was observed at least ten times. The V and J genes are TRBV15 and TRBJ2-3; the D gene could be TRBD1 or TRBD2 (5 bases each). Germline lookup yields CDR1 LNHNV and CDR2 YYDKDF (reference sequence). The CDR3 has 15 amino acids. V was trimmed by 0 bases and J by 5 bases, leaving 12 bases between them. This CDR3 reads CATSRDGAPGDTQYF. The CDR3 nucleotides are TGTGCCACCAGCAGAGACGGGGCCCCGGGAGATACGCAGTATTTT.

To note about this clonotype: Relative to the germline gene, one junction end is altered; a read error may explain this. This chain uses TRBV7-9 with TRBJ2-5, with TRBD2 matching 7 bases. Germline values: CDR1 SEHNR, CDR2 FQNEAQ (reference sequence). This CDR3 is built from 14 residues. The DNA for the CDR3 is TGTGCCCGCAGCCTCGGCGGGAGTCAAGAGACCCAGTACTTC. Encoded protein: CARSLGGSQETQYF.

The sample holds many counts of this clonotype. This chain joins TRBV2 and TRBJ2-1; weak D call: TRBD2 (5 bases). The CDR3 contains 15 residues. V was cut by 4 bases and J by 0 bases, with 10 bases left in between. Germline V CDR1 and CDR2: SNHLY, FYNNEI. The DNA of the CDR3 is TGTGCCAGCAGTGTGGACTTCAGCTCCTACAATGAGCAGTTCTTC. The encoded protein is CASSVDFSSYNEQFF. The whole variable domain, remainder taken from reference TRBV2 and TRBJ2-1, is EPEVTQTPSHQVTQMGQEVILRCVPISNHLYFYWYRQILGQKVEFLVSFYNNEISEKSEIFDDQFSVERPDGSNFTLKIRSTKLEDSAMYFCASSVDFSSYNEQFFGPGTRLTVL.

This clonotype was detected many times. V is TRBV27 and J is TRBJ2-7; D is possibly TRBD1 (5 bases). V lost 3 bases and J 2 bases, leaving 11 bases between the germline ends. This CDR3 is built from 14 residues. The germline V gene encodes CDR1 MNHEY and CDR2 SMNVEV (reference sequence). The CDR3 is CASSFKTGAYEQYF. The CDR3 DNA reads TGTGCCAGCAGTTTTAAAACAGGAGCCTACGAGCAGTACTTC.

Details on this clonotype: This could be a read error, since a much larger clone is one nucleotide away. The chain combines TRBV2 with TRBJ2-5; 8 positions match TRBD1. In germline, CDR1 is SNHLY, CDR2 FYNNEI. The CDR3 runs 13 residues. The J segment lost 6 bases and the V segment lost 6 bases, leaving 6 bases of the junction unmatched. In DNA form, the CDR3 reads TGTGCCAGCAGGTTGACAGGGGAAAAGACCCAGTACTTC. Its translation is CASRLTGEKTQYF.

This sequence joins TRBV24-1 and TRBJ2-1, with 11 bases identical to TRBD2. The germline V gene has CDR1 KGHDR and CDR2 SFDVKD. This CDR3 has 13 amino acids. V lost 7 bases and J lost 15; bases outside the gene matches: 10. The DNA of the CDR3 is TGTGCCACCAGCCTGACTAGCGGGGCCGCTTTGTTCTTC. Translation gives CATSLTSGAALFF.

This clonotype was recorded a few times. This sequence joins TRBV28 and TRBJ2-1; D ambiguous. The CDR3 has 14 amino acids. V shed 5 bases and J shed 3 bases, with 11 bases lying between them. Germline CDR1 MDHEN, CDR2 SYDVKM. CDR3 DNA sequence: TGTGCCAGCAGTAGGTATAAAGACTACAATGAGCAGTTCTTC. It yields the protein CASSRYKDYNEQFF.

A few counts support this clonotype. CDR3 sequence reads: CASSLLADGYSNQPQHF. CDR3 nucleotides: TGTGCCAGCAGTTTATTGGCCGACGGGTATAGCAATCAGCCCCAGCATTTT. V and J are TRBV27 and TRBJ1-5; D gene ambiguous. Germline lookup yields CDR1 MNHEY and CDR2 SMNVEV (reference sequence). The V and J ends lost 1 base and 0 bases respectively, with 13 bases between them. CDR3 length equals 17 residues.

The table lists this clonotype with a count of one. An end of the junction does not agree with germline; a read error may underlie this. The chain is built from TRBV11-2 and TRBJ2-7; either TRBD1 or TRBD2 may supply D (7 bases each). Looked up from germline, CDR1 is SGHAT and CDR2 is FQNNGV. The CDR3 runs to 15 residues. CDR3 in amino acids: CASSLVGGTAYGQYF. Written as DNA, the CDR3 is TGTGCCAGCAGCTTAGTGGGGGGGACAGCCTACGGGCAGTACTTT.

The rearrangement links TRBV27 to TRBJ1-6; no clear D gene. Germline lookup yields CDR1 MNHEY and CDR2 SMNVEV (reference sequence). The CDR3 sequence is 13 residues long. Trimming cost V 8 bases and J 1 base, with 6 bases left between them. This CDR3 reads CASQSSYNSPLHF. CDR3 in DNA: TGTGCCAGCCAATCGTCCTATAATTCACCCCTCCACTTT.

The J gene is TRBJ2-7, the V gene TRBV5-1, with 8 bases lining up with TRBD1. After removal of 4 bases from V and 1 base from J, the junction contained 7 bases not matched to a gene. Germline assignment: CDR1 SGHRS and CDR2 YFSETQ. This CDR3 has 15 amino acids. CDR3 sequence reads: CASSALWDRSYEQYF. The CDR3 DNA reads TGCGCCAGCAGCGCACTATGGGACAGGTCCTACGAGCAGTACTTC.

This clonotype was counted at least ten times. The V gene is TRBV6-5, the J gene TRBJ2-7; 9 nucleotides align to TRBD2. This CDR3 spans 14 amino acids. V was pared by 6 bases and J by 2 bases, with 5 bases of the junction left unmatched. CDR1 and CDR2 (germline): MNHEY, SVGAGI. CDR3 DNA sequence: TGTGCCAGCAGATTTAGCGGGGGAACCTACGAGCAGTACTTC. Its protein is CASRFSGGTYEQYF.

This clonotype was found many times. DNA of the CDR3: TGCAGTGCTAGAGACCCCGGAACCATATATTTT. Its translation is CSARDPGTIYF. The rearrangement uses TRBV20-1 and TRBJ1-3, with unresolved D. The ends were cut back, 0 bases at V and 10 bases at J, with 7 bases in the middle. The CDR3 runs 11 residues. Germline CDR1 is DFQATT and CDR2 is SNEGSKA (reference sequence).

This clonotype was detected many times. This CDR3 is CASSPLAVSYEQYF. The CDR3, as DNA: TGTGCCAGTAGTCCTTTAGCGGTCTCCTACGAGCAGTACTTC. The chain links TRBV19 to TRBJ2-7; D is perhaps TRBD2 (6 bases). This CDR3 is 14 amino acids long. The V gene lost 5 bases and the J gene lost 0 bases, with 11 bases spanning the gap. CDR1 is LNHDA, CDR2 SQIVND, per germline (reference sequence).

The chain employs TRBV27 and TRBJ2-2, with a tentative D call TRBD2 (6 bases). The CDR3 loop spans 14 amino acids. V gave up 6 bases and J gave up 5 bases, with 13 bases separating them. The germline gives CDR1 MNHEY, CDR2 SMNVEV (reference sequence). The DNA for the CDR3 is TGTGCCAGCAGCTGGACTACGGATACCGGGGAGCTGTTTTTT. This gives the protein CASSWTTDTGELFF.